The clone carrying this TCR beta chain was observed a few times. This specimen belongs to a study of blood T cells in healthy people across ages. Sample-barcoded 5' priming and a J-beta primer mix drove a second PCR of 7 to 11 cycles. In TCRdb, the 5' RACE reads were re-called with MiXCR into one record per CDR3 protein. The sample includes about 800,000 distinct CDR3 sequences, just under 25% of them seen just once. The V and J ends lost 4 bases and 7 bases, in that order; junction bases with no gene match: 4. The CDR3 consists of 14 residues. Germline V gene data show CDR1 as LGHDT and CDR2 as YNNKEL (reference sequence). These data are also associated with another study on T cells of mothers and their children.

V gene TRBV3-1 combines with J gene TRBJ1-2; 12 bases align to TRBD1. The receptor comes from a boy aged 5-17 years in good health. Sequencing was carried out using blood. The CDR3 sequence is CASSRPGQGAGYTF. CDR3 sequence (DNA): TGTGCCAGCAGCCGACCGGGACAGGGGGCTGGCTACACCTTC.